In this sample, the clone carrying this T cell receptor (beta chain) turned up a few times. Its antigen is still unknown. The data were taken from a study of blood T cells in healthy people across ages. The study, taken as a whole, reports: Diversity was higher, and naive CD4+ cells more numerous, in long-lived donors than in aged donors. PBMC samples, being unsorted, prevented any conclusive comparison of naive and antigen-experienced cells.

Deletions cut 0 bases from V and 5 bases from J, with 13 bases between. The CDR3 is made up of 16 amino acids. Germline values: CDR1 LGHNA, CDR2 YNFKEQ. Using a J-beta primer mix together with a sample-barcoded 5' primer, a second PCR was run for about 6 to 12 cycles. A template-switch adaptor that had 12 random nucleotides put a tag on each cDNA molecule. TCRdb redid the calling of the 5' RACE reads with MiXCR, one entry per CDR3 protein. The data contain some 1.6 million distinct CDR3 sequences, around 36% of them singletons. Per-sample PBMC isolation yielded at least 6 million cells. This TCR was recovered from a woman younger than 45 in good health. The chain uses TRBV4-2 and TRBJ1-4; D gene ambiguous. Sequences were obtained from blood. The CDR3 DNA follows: TGTGCCAGCAGCCAAGAGGGCGGTACGGCCAATGAAAAACTGTTTTTT. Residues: CASSQEGGTANEKLFF.